These 3 T cell receptor beta chains were sequenced from one sample in a study of molecular identifiers for immune sequencing clone quantification. In TCRdb, the PCR reads were re-called with MiXCR into one record per CDR3 protein. The data show roughly 93,000 distinct CDR3 sequences, 20% to 25% seen once. Specimen: naive CD8+ T cells from blood, with Jurkat cell RNA spiked in. The subset was: FACS-sorted CD8+CD4-CCR7+CD45RA+ naive T cells. These receptors all stem from a human donor in good health. Some libraries in this study had Jurkat cell RNA spiked in.

The CDR3 spells CASSPLVGTADNEQFF. CDR3 nucleotides: TGTGCCAGCAGCCCTCTTGTGGGGACAGCGGACAATGAGCAGTTCTTC. The chain links TRBV7-9 to TRBJ2-1; 7 nucleotides match TRBD1. Unmatched junction bases numbered 12, after V lost 5 bases and J lost 5 bases. The CDR3 length is 16 residues. Germline V gene data show CDR1 as SEHNR and CDR2 as FQNEAQ (reference sequence).

This clonotype was recorded at least ten times. The chain recombines TRBV2 with TRBJ2-1; no firm D call. This CDR3 has 11 amino acids. The V end lost 9 bases, the J end lost 2 bases, and 5 bases lay between the germline ends. Germline assignment: CDR1 SNHLY and CDR2 FYNNEI. This CDR3 is CARRPYNEQFF. CDR3 nucleotides: TGTGCCAGGAGACCCTACAATGAGCAGTTCTTC.

This rearrangement joins TRBV7-8 to TRBJ1-2; weak D call: TRBD1 (5 bases). The CDR3 is made up of 15 amino acids. The germline V gene encodes CDR1 SGHVS and CDR2 FQNEAQ. V dropped 5 bases and J dropped 4 bases, with 17 bases sitting between them. The CDR3 loop is CASSPGQGPSYGYTF. The CDR3 DNA sequence: TGTGCCAGCAGCCCAGGCCAGGGACCCTCCTATGGCTACACCTTC.